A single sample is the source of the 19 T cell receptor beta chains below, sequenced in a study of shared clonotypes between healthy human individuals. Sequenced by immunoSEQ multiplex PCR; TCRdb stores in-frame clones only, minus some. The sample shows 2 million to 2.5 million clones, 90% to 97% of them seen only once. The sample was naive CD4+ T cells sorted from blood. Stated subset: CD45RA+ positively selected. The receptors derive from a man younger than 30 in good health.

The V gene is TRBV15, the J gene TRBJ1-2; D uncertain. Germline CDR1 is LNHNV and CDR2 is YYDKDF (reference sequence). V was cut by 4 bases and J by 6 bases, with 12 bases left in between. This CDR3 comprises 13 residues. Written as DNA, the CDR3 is TGTGCCACCAGCATAGACCGGTTGGATGGCTACACCTTC. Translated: CATSIDRLDGYTF.

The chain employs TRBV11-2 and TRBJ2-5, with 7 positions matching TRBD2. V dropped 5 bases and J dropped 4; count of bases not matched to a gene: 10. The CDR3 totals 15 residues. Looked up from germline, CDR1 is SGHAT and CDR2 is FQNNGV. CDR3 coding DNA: TGTGCCAGCAGCCCAGGACTAGTGGGGCCAGAGACCCAGTACTTC. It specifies CASSPGLVGPETQYF.

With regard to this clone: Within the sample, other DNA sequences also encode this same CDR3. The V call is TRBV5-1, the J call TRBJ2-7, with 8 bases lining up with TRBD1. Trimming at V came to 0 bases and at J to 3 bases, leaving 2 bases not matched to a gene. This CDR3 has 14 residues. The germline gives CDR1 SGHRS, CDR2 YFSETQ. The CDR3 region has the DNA TGCGCCAGCAGCTTGGCAGGGGGCAGCTACGAGCAGTACTTC. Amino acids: CASSLAGGSYEQYF.

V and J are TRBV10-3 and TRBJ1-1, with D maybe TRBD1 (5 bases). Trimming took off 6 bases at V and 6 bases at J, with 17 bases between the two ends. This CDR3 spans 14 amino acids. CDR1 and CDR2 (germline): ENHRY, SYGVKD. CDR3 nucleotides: TGTGCCATCAGCGCTCCGGGGGGGAGCCCTGAAGCTTTCTTT. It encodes CAISAPGGSPEAFF.

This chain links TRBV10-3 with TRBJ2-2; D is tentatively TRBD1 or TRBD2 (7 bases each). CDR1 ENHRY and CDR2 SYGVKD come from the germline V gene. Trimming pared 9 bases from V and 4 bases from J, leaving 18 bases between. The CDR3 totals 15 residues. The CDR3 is CAMSGGQGGTGELFF. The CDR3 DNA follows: TGTGCCATGTCGGGAGGTCAGGGGGGCACCGGGGAGCTGTTTTTT.

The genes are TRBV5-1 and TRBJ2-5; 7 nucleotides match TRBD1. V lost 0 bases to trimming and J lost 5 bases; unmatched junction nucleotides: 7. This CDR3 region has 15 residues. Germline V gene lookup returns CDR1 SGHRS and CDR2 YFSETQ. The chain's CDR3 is CASSLAQGSFETQYF. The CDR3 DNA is TGCGCCAGCAGCTTGGCACAGGGGTCCTTCGAGACCCAGTACTTC.

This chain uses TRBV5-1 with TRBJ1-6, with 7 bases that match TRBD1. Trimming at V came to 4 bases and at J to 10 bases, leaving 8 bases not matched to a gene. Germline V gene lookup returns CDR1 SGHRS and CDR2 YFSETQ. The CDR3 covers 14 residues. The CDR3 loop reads CASSLGQASSPLHF. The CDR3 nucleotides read TGCGCCAGCAGCCTCGGACAGGCCTCATCACCCCTCCACTTT.

CDR3 sequence (DNA): TGCAGCTTTGCGACAGGGTTCACAGATACGCAGTATTTT. Protein: CSFATGFTDTQYF. The chain recombines TRBV29-1 with TRBJ2-3, with 7 positions matching TRBD1. Losses at the gene ends were 8 bases for V and 2 bases for J; bases not matched to a gene: 7. The CDR3 totals 13 residues. Germline V gene data show CDR1 as SQVTM and CDR2 as ANQGSEA.

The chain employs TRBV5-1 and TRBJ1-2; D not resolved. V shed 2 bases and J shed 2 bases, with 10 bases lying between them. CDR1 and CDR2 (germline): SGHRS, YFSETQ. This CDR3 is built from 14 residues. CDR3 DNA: TGCGCCAGCAGCTTTCAGGCTACGAACTATGGCTACACCTTC. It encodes CASSFQATNYGYTF. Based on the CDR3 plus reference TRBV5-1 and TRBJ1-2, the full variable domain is KAGVTQTPRYLIKTRGQQVTLSCSPISGHRSVSWYQQTPGQGLQFLFEYFSETQRNKGNFPGRFSGRQFSNSRSEMNVSTLELGDSALYLCASSFQATNYGYTFGSGTRLTVV.

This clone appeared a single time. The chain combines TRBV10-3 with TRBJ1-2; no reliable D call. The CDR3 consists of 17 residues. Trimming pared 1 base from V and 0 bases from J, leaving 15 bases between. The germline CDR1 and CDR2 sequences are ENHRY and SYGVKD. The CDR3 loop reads CAISELGSTPTNYGYTF. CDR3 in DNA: TGTGCCATCAGTGAGTTGGGATCGACCCCAACTAACTATGGCTACACCTTC.

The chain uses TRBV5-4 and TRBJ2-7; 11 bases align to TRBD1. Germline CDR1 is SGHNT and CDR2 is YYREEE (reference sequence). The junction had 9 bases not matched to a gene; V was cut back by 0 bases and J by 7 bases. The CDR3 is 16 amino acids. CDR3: CASSLGIGQGAREQYF. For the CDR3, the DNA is TGTGCCAGCAGCTTGGGGATCGGACAGGGGGCGCGGGAGCAGTACTTC.

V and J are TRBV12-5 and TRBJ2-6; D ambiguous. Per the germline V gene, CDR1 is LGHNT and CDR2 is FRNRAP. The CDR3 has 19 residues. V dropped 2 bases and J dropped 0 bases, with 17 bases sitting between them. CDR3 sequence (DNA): TGTGCTAGTGGTTTGTTTCCCAAACAGCCGGACTCTGGGGCCAACGTCCTGACTTTC. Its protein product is CASGLFPKQPDSGANVLTF.

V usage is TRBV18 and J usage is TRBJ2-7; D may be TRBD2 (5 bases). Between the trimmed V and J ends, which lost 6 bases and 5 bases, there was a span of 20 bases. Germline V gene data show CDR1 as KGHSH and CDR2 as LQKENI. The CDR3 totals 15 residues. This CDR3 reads CASSTEGLVGNEQYF. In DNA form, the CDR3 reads TGTGCCAGCTCCACCGAAGGACTTGTAGGGAACGAGCAGTACTTC.

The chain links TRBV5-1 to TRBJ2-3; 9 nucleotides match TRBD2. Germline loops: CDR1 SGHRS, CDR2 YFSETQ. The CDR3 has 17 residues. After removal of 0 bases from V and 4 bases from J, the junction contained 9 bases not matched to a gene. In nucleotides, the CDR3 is TGCGCCAGCAGCTTGGAGGGCGGGGGGGCCCCCCCAGATACGCAGTATTTT. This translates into CASSLEGGGAPPDTQYF.

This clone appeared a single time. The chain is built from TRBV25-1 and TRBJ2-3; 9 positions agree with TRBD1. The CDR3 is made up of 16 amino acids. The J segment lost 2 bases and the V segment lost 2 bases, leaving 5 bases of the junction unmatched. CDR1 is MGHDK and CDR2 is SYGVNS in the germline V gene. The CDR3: CASSEGRTGATDTQYF. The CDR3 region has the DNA TGTGCCAGCAGTGAAGGGAGGACAGGGGCCACAGATACGCAGTATTTT.

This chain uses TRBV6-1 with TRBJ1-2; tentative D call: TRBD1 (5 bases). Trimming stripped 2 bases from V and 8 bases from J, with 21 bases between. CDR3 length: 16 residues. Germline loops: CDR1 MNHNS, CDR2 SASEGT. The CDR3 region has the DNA TGTGCCAGCAGTGAATTGGGCCGGGCGGGGGGTGACGGCTACACCTTC. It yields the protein CASSELGRAGGDGYTF.

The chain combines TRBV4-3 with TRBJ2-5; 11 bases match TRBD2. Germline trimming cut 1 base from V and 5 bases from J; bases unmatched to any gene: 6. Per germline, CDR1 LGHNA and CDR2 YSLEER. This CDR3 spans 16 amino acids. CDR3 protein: CASSQAGTSGSETQYF. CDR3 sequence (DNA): TGCGCCAGCAGCCAAGCTGGTACTAGCGGGAGCGAGACCCAGTACTTC.

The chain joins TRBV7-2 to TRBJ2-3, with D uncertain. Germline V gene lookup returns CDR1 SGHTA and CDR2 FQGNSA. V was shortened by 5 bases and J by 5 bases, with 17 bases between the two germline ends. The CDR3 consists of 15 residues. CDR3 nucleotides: TGTGCCAGCAGCCTATCCGGGCCCGCCCAAGATACGCAGTATTTT. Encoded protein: CASSLSGPAQDTQYF.

The CDR3 DNA reads TGCGCCAGCAGCCCACGTAGTGACAGCCCCAACTATGGCTACACCTTC. Translated, it gives CASSPRSDSPNYGYTF. V and J are TRBV5-1 and TRBJ1-2, with D possibly matching TRBD1 (5 bases). V was cut by 4 bases and J by 2 bases, with 18 bases left in between. This CDR3 is 16 amino acids long. CDR1 is SGHRS and CDR2 is YFSETQ in the germline V gene.